This T cell receptor (beta chain) was found in a study of blood T cell repertoires in COVID-19. Study details: Some COVID-19 samples were acute and others convalescent; all came from the United States, Italy and Spain.

The CDR3 covers 13 residues. Germline CDR1 and CDR2: SGHRS and YFSETQ. V lost 1 base and J 4 bases, leaving 8 bases between the germline ends. How the authors handled the data: Estimation of nucleated cell counts relied on the amplification of reference gene primers. The method was immunoSEQ multiplex PCR; TCRdb's version includes in-frame clones alone and lacks a portion of them. Clone size and V and J calls were adopted from that table, with D and trimming inferred from the DNA. The table shows about 230,000 clones, with approximately 80% occurring only once. Participant ages covered roughly 18 to 89 years across about two dozen US areas. Participants had their cohort set by participant-reported clinical history.

The chain links TRBV5-1 to TRBJ2-5; TRBD1 is a possible D gene (5 bases). This sequence was found in a man in his fifties or sixties who had recovered from COVID-19. Sequences were obtained from PBMCs or T cells enriched from blood (not recorded which). As DNA, the CDR3 is TGCGCCAGCAGCTTGTCAGGGTTAGAGACCCAGTACTTC. It specifies CASSLSGLETQYF.